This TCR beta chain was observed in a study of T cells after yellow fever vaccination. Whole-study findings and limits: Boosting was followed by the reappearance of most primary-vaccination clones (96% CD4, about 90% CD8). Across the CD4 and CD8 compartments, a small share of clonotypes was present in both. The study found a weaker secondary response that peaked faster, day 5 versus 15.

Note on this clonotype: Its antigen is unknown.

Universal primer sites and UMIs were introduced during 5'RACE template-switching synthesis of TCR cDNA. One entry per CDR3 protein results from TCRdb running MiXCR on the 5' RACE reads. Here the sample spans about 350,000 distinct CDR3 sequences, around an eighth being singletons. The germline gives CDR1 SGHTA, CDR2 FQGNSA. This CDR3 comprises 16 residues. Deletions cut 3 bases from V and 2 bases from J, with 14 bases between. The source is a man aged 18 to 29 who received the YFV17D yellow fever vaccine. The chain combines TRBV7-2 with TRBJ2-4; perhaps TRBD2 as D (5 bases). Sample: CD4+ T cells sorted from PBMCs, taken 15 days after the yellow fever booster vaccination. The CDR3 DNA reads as TGTGCCAGCAGCTTGAGGGCCGGGTTAACCAAAAACATTCAGTACTTC. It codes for CASSLRAGLTKNIQYF. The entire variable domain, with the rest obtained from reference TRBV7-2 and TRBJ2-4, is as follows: GAGVSQSPSNKVTEKGKDVELRCDPISGHTALYWYRQSLGQGLEFLIYFQGNSAPDKSGLPSDRFSAERTGGSVSTLTIQRTQQEDSAVYLCASSLRAGLTKNIQYFGAGTRLSVL.